The 27 T cell receptor beta chains reported below all come from one sample, sequenced in a study of Graves' ophthalmopathy and Graves' hyperthyroidism. Amplification of the TCR beta CDR3 regions used RNA transcripts (as template). An initial RT-PCR round employing HTBI primers preceded a second-round multiplex PCR. MiXCR, applied by TCRdb to the multiplex PCR reads, yields one record per CDR3 protein. The data show about 400,000 distinct CDR3 sequences, with roughly 15% seen just once and roughly 7% held by the top ten. Material for sequencing was peripheral blood. Receptors originate from a woman between 18 and 29 years old with stable Graves' hyperthyroidism.

For this clonotype: This sequence may be a read error, since a much larger clone differs from it by one base. The chain has TRBV11-2 and TRBJ1-5, with unresolved D. This CDR3 is 14 amino acids long. CDR1 and CDR2 (germline): SGHAT, FQNNGV. CDR3: CANSFSNSNQPQHF. In DNA, the CDR3 is TGTGCCAACAGCTTTTCAAATAGCAATCAGCCCCAGCATTTT.

In its sample, this clonotype was seen many times. The chain employs TRBV10-3 and TRBJ1-2, with TRBD1 identical over 7 bases. This CDR3 has 14 amino acids. The germline V gene encodes CDR1 ENHRY and CDR2 SYGVKD. The junction had 11 bases not matched to a gene; V was cut back by 5 bases and J by 8 bases. CDR3 nucleotide sequence: TGTGCCATCAGTCCCGGAGACAGGGACCAAGGCTACACCTTC. Its translation is CAISPGDRDQGYTF.

This sequence joins TRBV18 and TRBJ2-7; D gene unclear. The CDR3 consists of 13 residues. The V end was cut by 0 bases, the J end by 2 bases, with 5 bases between. Germline CDR1 is KGHSH and CDR2 is LQKENI. The CDR3 reads CASSPPSTYEQYF. The CDR3 DNA sequence: TGTGCCAGCTCACCACCATCCACCTACGAGCAGTACTTC.

This clonotype was counted ten times or more. The V call is TRBV20-1, the J call TRBJ1-1, with unresolved D. The germline CDR1 and CDR2 sequences are DFQATT and SNEGSKA (reference sequence). This CDR3 spans 14 amino acids. With 6 bases removed from V and 1 base from J, the gap between germline ends came to 15 bases. The CDR3 DNA reads TGCAGTGCCGAAGGCGGAAGGGCGAACACTGAAGCTTTCTTT. It encodes CSAEGGRANTEAFF.

The V and J genes are TRBV6-1 and TRBJ2-7; D not resolved. This CDR3 is 13 amino acids long. Germline values: CDR1 MNHNS, CDR2 SASEGT. V dropped 2 bases and J dropped 2 bases, with 7 bases sitting between them. CDR3 bases: TGTGCCAGCAGTGAATCCCGACCCTACGAGCAGTACTTC. Translating it yields CASSESRPYEQYF.

The table lists this clonotype with many counts. V gene TRBV12-3 or TRBV12-4 combines with J gene TRBJ1-1; tentative D call: TRBD1 (5 bases). V lost 6 bases and J 8 bases, leaving 19 bases between the germline ends. The CDR3 consists of 14 residues. The CDR3 DNA is TGTGCCAGCAGCCCCCTCGGGGCACGGATAGAAGCTTTCTTT. Its protein product is CASSPLGARIEAFF.

The chain uses TRBV3-1 and TRBJ1-1; D possibly corresponds to TRBD1 (6 bases). In germline, CDR1 is LGHDT, CDR2 YNNKEL (reference sequence). Deletions cut 1 base from V and 7 bases from J, with 13 bases between. This CDR3 has 14 residues. CDR3 amino acids: CASSQVGGDVEAFF. CDR3 DNA sequence: TGTGCCAGCAGCCAAGTGGGGGGCGATGTTGAAGCTTTCTTT. Full variable domain (remainder filled in from reference TRBV3-1 and TRBJ1-1): DTAVSQTPKYLVTQMGNDKSIKCEQNLGHDTMYWYKQDSKKFLKIMFSYNNKELIINETVPNRFSPKSPDKAHLNLHINSLELGDSAVYFCASSQVGGDVEAFFGQGTRLTVV.

The CDR3 sequence is CASSSPGATRGYTF. In nucleotides, the CDR3 is TGTGCCAGCAGTTCCCCGGGGGCTACACGTGGCTACACCTTC. The J gene is TRBJ1-2, the V gene TRBV6-5; tentatively, D is TRBD1 (6 bases). Per the germline V gene, CDR1 is MNHEY and CDR2 is SVGAGI. Trimming removed 4 bases from V and 7 bases from J, with 16 bases in between. The CDR3 sequence is 14 residues long.

This clonotype was observed a handful of times. The genes are TRBV7-9 and TRBJ2-7; possible D gene TRBD2, 5 bases. Trimming removed 3 bases at V and 1 base at J, with 13 bases between. Germline V gene sequence: CDR1 SEHNR, CDR2 FQNEAQ (reference sequence). The CDR3 is 15 residues long. CDR3 sequence: CASSLRAGHSYEQYF. Written as DNA, the CDR3 is TGTGCCAGCAGCTTGAGGGCCGGCCATTCCTACGAGCAGTACTTC.

Ten or more counts support this clonotype. This rearrangement joins TRBV28 to TRBJ1-1; possibly TRBD1 for D (5 bases). The CDR3 extends over 12 amino acids. Germline values: CDR1 MDHEN, CDR2 SYDVKM. The V end was cut by 2 bases, the J end by 8 bases, with 9 bases between. For the CDR3, the DNA is TGTGCCAGCAGTTTAATGGGGCGGGAAGCTTTCTTT. Encoded protein: CASSLMGREAFF.

V usage is TRBV6-5 and J usage is TRBJ2-7; 10 bases line up with TRBD1. V lost 1 base to trimming and J lost 4 bases; unmatched junction nucleotides: 7. CDR1 and CDR2 from the germline V gene are MNHEY and SVGAGI. The CDR3 has 16 residues. This CDR3 reads CASSYYTGTGEYEQYF. The DNA of the CDR3 is TGTGCCAGCAGTTACTATACTGGGACAGGGGAATACGAGCAGTACTTC.

This clonotype appeared a few times. This sequence joins TRBV4-1 and TRBJ1-6, with TRBD1 identical over 8 bases. This CDR3 comprises 17 residues. V lost 3 bases and J lost 8; bases outside the gene matches: 12. CDR1 and CDR2 (germline): MGHRA, YSYEKL. The CDR3 DNA reads as TGCGCCAGCAGCCAGGCGGGCCGGGACAGGATACATTCACCCCTCCACTTT. Translated, it gives CASSQAGRDRIHSPLHF.

Concerning this clonotype: A much larger clone lies a single base off, so this may be a read error. The rearrangement uses TRBV27 and TRBJ1-1, with D tentatively TRBD1 (6 bases). CDR3 length equals 13 residues. The V end lost 1 base, the J end lost 8 bases, and 11 bases lay between the germline ends. Per the germline V gene, CDR1 is MNHEY and CDR2 is SMNVEV (reference sequence). The CDR3 loop reads CASSLYPGAEAFF. Written as DNA, the CDR3 is TGTGCCAGCAGTTTATATCCAGGGGCAGAAGCTTTCTTT.

Many counts were recorded for this clonotype. The chain carries TRBV12-5 and TRBJ2-7; the D is unclear. The CDR3 runs to 12 residues. With 6 bases removed from V and 5 bases from J, the gap between germline ends came to 11 bases. Germline CDR1 LGHNT, CDR2 FRNRAP. This CDR3 reads CASGPHDNEQYF. The CDR3 coding sequence is TGTGCTAGTGGGCCGCACGATAACGAGCAGTACTTC. Using reference TRBV12-5 and TRBJ2-7 for the parts outside the CDR3, the full variable domain is DARVTQTPRHKVTEMGQEVTMRCQPILGHNTVFWYRQTMMQGLELLAYFRNRAPLDDSGMPKDRFSAEMPDATLATLKIQPSEPRDSAVYFCASGPHDNEQYFGPGTRLTVT.

This clonotype was seen only a few times. CDR3 in DNA: TGTGCCAGCTCACCCCCCAGCGGGGAGACCCAGTACTTC. As protein: CASSPPSGETQYF. The chain recombines TRBV18 with TRBJ2-5, with D possibly being TRBD2 (6 bases). CDR3 length equals 13 residues. Trimming took off 3 bases at V and 5 bases at J, with 10 bases between the two ends. Germline V gives CDR1 KGHSH, CDR2 LQKENI.

In this sample, this clonotype turned up many times. The chain uses TRBV12-3 or TRBV12-4 and TRBJ2-2; D tentatively reads TRBD1 or TRBD2 (6 bases each). V lost 6 bases and J lost 2, with 16 bases in between. This CDR3 is built from 16 residues. The DNA of the CDR3 is TGTGCCAGCAGGACGGAGGGGGGCTTCAACACCGGGGAGCTGTTTTTT. Protein product: CASRTEGGFNTGELFF.

This clonotype was recorded at least ten times. The chain recombines TRBV28 with TRBJ1-1; D ambiguous. The CDR3 extends over 11 amino acids. Trimming stripped 6 bases from V and 8 bases from J, with 10 bases between. Germline V lookup: CDR1 MDHEN, CDR2 SYDVKM. In DNA form, the CDR3 reads TGTGCCAGCAGGCGGGCTGGAGAAGCTTTCTTT. This encodes CASRRAGEAFF.

This clonotype came up many times. V gene TRBV2 combines with J gene TRBJ2-4; 15 nucleotides match TRBD2. Germline CDR1 SNHLY, CDR2 FYNNEI. V shed 8 bases and J 0 bases; nucleotides not matched to a gene: 11. This CDR3 contains 19 residues. The CDR3, as DNA: TGTGCCAGCCGCCAAGGACTAGCGGGGGGGCACCTAGCCAAAAACATTCAGTACTTC. Its translation is CASRQGLAGGHLAKNIQYF.

This clonotype showed up many times. The chain couples TRBV12-3 or TRBV12-4 to TRBJ1-1; TRBD1 aligns across 7 bases. J was trimmed by 3 bases and V by 7 bases; bases with no gene match: 11. The CDR3 totals 15 residues. The CDR3 loop is CASTLGQKFYTEAFF. The CDR3 region has the DNA TGTGCCAGCACCTTGGGACAGAAATTTTACACTGAAGCTTTCTTT.

The table lists this clonotype with a few counts. The gene calls are TRBV18 and TRBJ2-7, with D possibly matching TRBD2 (6 bases). V lost 4 bases and J lost 2, with 9 bases in between. Germline CDR1 is KGHSH and CDR2 is LQKENI. The CDR3 contains 13 residues. The CDR3 nucleotides read TGTGCCAGCTCACACGGGGGTACCTACGAGCAGTACTTC. Amino acids: CASSHGGTYEQYF.

V gene TRBV5-1 combines with J gene TRBJ2-2; D perhaps matches TRBD1 (5 bases). V lost 7 bases to trimming and J lost 4 bases, with 17 bases between them. The CDR3 runs to 15 residues. Germline V gene data show CDR1 as SGHRS and CDR2 as YFSETQ. In DNA, the CDR3 is TGCGCCAGCTCTATGGGGCTCCGACGCACCGGGGAGCTGTTTTTT. Protein product: CASSMGLRRTGELFF.

The sample holds many counts of this clonotype. This chain joins TRBV6-2 or TRBV6-3 and TRBJ1-1; 7 bases map to TRBD1. The V gene's germline CDR1 is MNHEY and CDR2 SVGEGT. The J segment lost 6 bases and the V segment lost 4 bases, leaving 11 bases of the junction unmatched. The CDR3 length is 15 residues. CDR3 nucleotides: TGTGCCAGCAGTTCCCCCGGGACAGCCCGACCTGAAGCTTTCTTT. Residues: CASSSPGTARPEAFF.

In its sample, this clonotype was seen many times. The chain has TRBV24-1 and TRBJ2-6; 8 bases line up with TRBD1. In germline, CDR1 is KGHDR, CDR2 SFDVKD. This CDR3 comprises 17 residues. V was clipped by 9 bases and J by 3 bases; unmatched bases: 12. The DNA for the CDR3 is TGTGCCACCGACCCCCTACAGGGGGGAAGTGGGGCCAACGTCCTGACTTTC. Protein product: CATDPLQGGSGANVLTF.

This clonotype was counted ten times or more. The chain has TRBV15 and TRBJ2-2; D is uncertain. V shed 2 bases and J shed 1 base, with 5 bases lying between them. This CDR3 is built from 14 residues. Germline lookup yields CDR1 LNHNV and CDR2 YYDKDF (reference sequence). CDR3 amino acids: CATSRFRNTGELFF. The DNA for the CDR3 is TGTGCCACCAGCAGATTCAGGAACACCGGGGAGCTGTTTTTT.

This chain joins TRBV6-1 and TRBJ2-1, with 9 nucleotides matching TRBD2. CDR3 length equals 13 residues. Looked up from germline, CDR1 is MNHNS and CDR2 is SASEGT. Unmatched junction bases numbered 7, after V lost 8 bases and J lost 8 bases. Here the CDR3 reads CASESGGMDEQFF. CDR3 bases: TGTGCCAGCGAGAGCGGGGGGATGGATGAGCAGTTCTTC.

This clonotype was observed at least ten times. The chain couples TRBV20-1 to TRBJ1-5; weak D call: TRBD1 (5 bases). Germline V CDR1 and CDR2: DFQATT, SNEGSKA (reference sequence). The CDR3 totals 12 residues. The V gene lost 4 bases and the J gene lost 5 bases, with 9 bases spanning the gap. CDR3 in amino acids: CSAIGRDQPQHF. The CDR3 nucleotides read TGCAGTGCTATAGGCAGGGATCAGCCCCAGCATTTT.

This clonotype was seen many times. The chain has TRBV7-9 and TRBJ1-2; D gene unclear. Germline V gives CDR1 SEHNR, CDR2 FQNEAQ (reference sequence). The CDR3 is 13 residues long. V was trimmed by 5 bases and J by 4 bases, leaving 11 bases between them. The CDR3 DNA reads as TGTGCCAGCAGCCCCGCAGGCGCCTATGGCTACACCTTC. It encodes CASSPAGAYGYTF.